The 8 T cell receptor beta chains below were found in one sample sequenced in a study of CD8 T cells in ankylosing spondylitis. Study conclusions and caveats: Blood from ankylosing spondylitis patients appeared to carry a characteristic roughly 8-variant TCR beta motif.

Each CDR3 protein gets one entry after TCRdb re-called the 5' RACE reads with MiXCR. The table records fewer than 750,000 distinct CDR3 sequences, roughly 20% of them present only once. Their recognized antigens are unknown. Sequencing used blood, either unsorted or a sorted T cell fraction (not recorded which). These receptors were collected from a male donor with ankylosing spondylitis.

This clonotype has only a few counts. The chain carries TRBV7-9 and TRBJ2-3; D unresolved. Germline CDR1 and CDR2: SEHNR and FQNEAQ (reference sequence). This CDR3 is 13 amino acids long. Trimming took 5 bases from V and 3 from J, leaving 9 bases between them. Written as DNA, the CDR3 is TGTGCCAGCAGCACCGATTTGACAGATACGCAGTATTTT. Protein: CASSTDLTDTQYF.

This clonotype was observed a few times. V and J are TRBV27 and TRBJ2-4, with unresolved D. V shed 3 bases and J shed 0 bases, with 9 bases lying between them. This CDR3 is 15 amino acids long. CDR1 MNHEY and CDR2 SMNVEV come from the germline V gene (reference sequence). The CDR3 coding sequence is TGTGCCAGCAGTTTTCGGCCTCTAGCCAAAAACATTCAGTACTTC. Residues: CASSFRPLAKNIQYF.

The chain combines TRBV12-3 or TRBV12-4 with TRBJ1-3, with TRBD1 matching over 7 bases. There are 17 residues in the CDR3. Trimming cost V 2 bases and J 0 bases; bases outside gene matches: 7. CDR3 in DNA: TGTGCCAGCAGTTTATCCGGGACAGCAAGCTCTGGAAACACCATATATTTT. Protein product: CASSLSGTASSGNTIYF.

CDR3 amino acids: CSVTPPSYSDTEAFF. The CDR3 DNA follows: TGCAGCGTTACCCCTCCCTCGTACTCGGACACTGAAGCTTTCTTT. This chain uses TRBV29-1 with TRBJ1-1; D remains ambiguous. This CDR3 contains 15 residues. V was shortened by 5 bases and J by 3 bases, with 19 bases between the two germline ends. CDR1 and CDR2 from the germline V gene are SQVTM and ANQGSEA.

This clonotype was seen at least ten times. The chain uses TRBV29-1 and TRBJ2-1; D unclear. CDR1 and CDR2 from the germline V gene are SQVTM and ANQGSEA. The CDR3 consists of 16 residues. Trimming removed 7 bases from V and 7 bases from J, with 26 bases in between. CDR3 nucleotide sequence: TGCAGCGCCGACGGGTTTTATGGTGGGATCCCAAATGAGCAGTTCTTC. It yields the protein CSADGFYGGIPNEQFF.

This clonotype showed up just a few times. This chain connects TRBV4-1 to TRBJ1-2; D uncertain. CDR3 length equals 15 residues. Per the germline V gene, CDR1 is MGHRA and CDR2 is YSYEKL. V lost 0 bases and J 3 bases, leaving 11 bases between the germline ends. Written as DNA, the CDR3 is TGCGCCAGCAGCCAAGATCGAGCAGCTGACTATGGCTACACCTTC. Translating gives CASSQDRAADYGYTF.

In this sample, this clonotype turned up a few times. V is TRBV6-2 or TRBV6-3 and J is TRBJ2-7; the D call may be TRBD1 or TRBD2 (5 bases each). Per the germline V gene, CDR1 is MNHEY and CDR2 is SVGEGT. The CDR3 totals 15 residues. The V and J ends lost 0 bases and 5 bases respectively, with 14 bases between them. The CDR3 sequence: CASSYSGVRANEQYF. The CDR3 region has the DNA TGTGCCAGCAGTTACTCGGGAGTCAGGGCGAACGAGCAGTACTTC.

V is TRBV20-1 and J is TRBJ2-5; D unresolved. The CDR3 has 13 residues. The V and J ends lost 0 bases and 4 bases respectively, with 9 bases between them. CDR1 DFQATT and CDR2 SNEGSKA come from the germline V gene (reference sequence). CDR3 sequence: CSARDKPVETQYF. CDR3 DNA: TGCAGTGCTAGAGATAAGCCGGTAGAGACCCAGTACTTC.